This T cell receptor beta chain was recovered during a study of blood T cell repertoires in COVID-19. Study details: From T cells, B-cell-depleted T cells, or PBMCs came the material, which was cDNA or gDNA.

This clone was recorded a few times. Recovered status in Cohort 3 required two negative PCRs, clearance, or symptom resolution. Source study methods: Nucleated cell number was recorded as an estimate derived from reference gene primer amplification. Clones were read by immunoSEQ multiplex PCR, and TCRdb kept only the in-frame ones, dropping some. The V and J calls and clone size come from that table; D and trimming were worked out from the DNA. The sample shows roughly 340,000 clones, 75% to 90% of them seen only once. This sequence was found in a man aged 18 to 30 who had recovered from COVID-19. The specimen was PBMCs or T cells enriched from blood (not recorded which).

The CDR3, as DNA: TGTGCCACCAGAACAGGGGATGCCACCGGGGAGCTGTTTTTT. Translated: CATRTGDATGELFF. The rearrangement uses TRBV24-1 and TRBJ2-2, with TRBD1 identical over 7 bases. V trimming: 7 bases; J trimming: 4 bases; junction bases outside the gene matches: 5. The germline CDR1 and CDR2 sequences are KGHDR and SFDVKD. The CDR3 loop spans 14 amino acids.